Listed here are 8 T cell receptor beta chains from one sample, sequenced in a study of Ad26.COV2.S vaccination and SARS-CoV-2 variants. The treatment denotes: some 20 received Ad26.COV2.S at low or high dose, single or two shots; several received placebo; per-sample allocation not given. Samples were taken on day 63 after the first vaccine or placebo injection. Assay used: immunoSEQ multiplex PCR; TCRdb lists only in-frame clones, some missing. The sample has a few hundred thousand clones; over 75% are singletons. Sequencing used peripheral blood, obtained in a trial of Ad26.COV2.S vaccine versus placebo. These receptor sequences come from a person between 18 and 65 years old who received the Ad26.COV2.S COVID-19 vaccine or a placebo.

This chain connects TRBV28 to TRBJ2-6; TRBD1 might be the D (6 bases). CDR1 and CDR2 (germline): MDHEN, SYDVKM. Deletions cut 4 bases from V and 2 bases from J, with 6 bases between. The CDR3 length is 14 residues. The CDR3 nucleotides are TGTGCCAGCAGTTCAGGGGCTGGGGCCAACGTCCTGACTTTC. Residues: CASSSGAGANVLTF. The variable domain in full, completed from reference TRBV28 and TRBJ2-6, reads DVKVTQSSRYLVKRTGEKVFLECVQDMDHENMFWYRQDPGLGLRLIYFSYDVKMKEKGDIPEGYSVSREKKERFSLILESASTNQTSMYLCASSSGAGANVLTFGAGSRLTVL.

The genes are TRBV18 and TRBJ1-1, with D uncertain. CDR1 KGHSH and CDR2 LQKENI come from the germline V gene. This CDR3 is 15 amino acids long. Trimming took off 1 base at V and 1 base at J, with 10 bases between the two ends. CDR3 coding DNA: TGTGCCAGCTCACCACGGGCGGTTTCGAACACTGAAGCTTTCTTT. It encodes CASSPRAVSNTEAFF. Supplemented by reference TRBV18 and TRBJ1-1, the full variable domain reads NAGVMQNPRHLVRRRGQEARLRCSPMKGHSHVYWYRQLPEEGLKFMVYLQKENIIDESGMPKERFSAEFPKEGPSILRIQQVVRGDSAAYFCASSPRAVSNTEAFFGQGTRLTVV.

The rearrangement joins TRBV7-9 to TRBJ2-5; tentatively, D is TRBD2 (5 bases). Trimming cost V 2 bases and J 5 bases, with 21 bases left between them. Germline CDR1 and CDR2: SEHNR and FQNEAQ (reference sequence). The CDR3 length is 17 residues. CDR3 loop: CASSLPAGGLPQETQYF. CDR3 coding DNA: TGTGCCAGCAGCTTACCTGCTGGAGGACTGCCCCAGGAGACCCAGTACTTC. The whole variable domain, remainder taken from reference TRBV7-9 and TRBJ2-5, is DTGVSQNPRHKITKRGQNVTFRCDPISEHNRLYWYRQTLGQGPEFLTYFQNEAQLEKSRLLSDRFSAERPKGSFSTLEIQRTEQGDSAMYLCASSLPAGGLPQETQYFGPGTRLLVL.

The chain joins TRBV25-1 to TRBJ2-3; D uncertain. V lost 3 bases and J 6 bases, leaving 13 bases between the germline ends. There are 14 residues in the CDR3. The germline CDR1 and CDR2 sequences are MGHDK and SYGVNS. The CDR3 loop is CASSDNPPWDTQYF. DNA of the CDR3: TGTGCCAGCAGTGACAACCCCCCATGGGATACGCAGTATTTT.

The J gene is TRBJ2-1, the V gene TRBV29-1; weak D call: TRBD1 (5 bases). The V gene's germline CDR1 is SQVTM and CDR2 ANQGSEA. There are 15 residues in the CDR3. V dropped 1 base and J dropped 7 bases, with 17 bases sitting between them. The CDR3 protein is CSVEVARVGLNEQFF. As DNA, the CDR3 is TGCAGCGTTGAAGTGGCAAGGGTGGGGCTGAATGAGCAGTTCTTC.

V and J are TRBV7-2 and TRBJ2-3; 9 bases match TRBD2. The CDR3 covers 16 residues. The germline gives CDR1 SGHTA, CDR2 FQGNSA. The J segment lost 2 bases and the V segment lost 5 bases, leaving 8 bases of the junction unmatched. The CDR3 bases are TGTGCCAGCAGCCCCCAGGGCGGGAGGGCCACAGATACGCAGTATTTT. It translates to CASSPQGGRATDTQYF.

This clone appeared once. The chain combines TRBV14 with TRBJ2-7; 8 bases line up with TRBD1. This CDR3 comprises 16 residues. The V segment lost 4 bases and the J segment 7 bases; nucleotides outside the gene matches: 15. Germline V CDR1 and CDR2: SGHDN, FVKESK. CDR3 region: CASSRDSGTGSREQYF. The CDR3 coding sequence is TGTGCCAGCAGCCGAGACTCCGGGACAGGCTCTAGGGAGCAGTACTTC.

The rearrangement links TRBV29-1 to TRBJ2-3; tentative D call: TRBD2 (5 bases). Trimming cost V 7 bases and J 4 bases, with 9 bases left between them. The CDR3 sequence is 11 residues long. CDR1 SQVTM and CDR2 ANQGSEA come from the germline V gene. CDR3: CSASSADTQYF. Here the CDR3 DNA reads TGCAGCGCCAGTAGCGCAGATACGCAGTATTTT.